This entry concerns a single TCR beta chain. No antigen is known for it. This sample was included in a study of cytomegalovirus exposure and HLA in healthy donors. Across the whole study: There were about 85 million unique TCRs (from HLA-typed donors) in an early data release. When 300 to 400 donors were genotyped, 81% of them were found to fall in the Caucasian-associated ancestry cluster. Study-level findings and limits: A later analysis associated 16,000 or so TCR beta sequences with HLA alleles at a 0.05 false discovery rate. The records held CMV serostatus as the only immune exposure information.

This CDR3 is built from 14 residues. Germline-derived CDR1 and CDR2 are SGHTA and FQGNSA. V lost 0 bases, J lost 2 bases, and 5 bases lay in between. Both 60 Vbeta primers and 13 Jbeta primers went into the PCR. This table comes from immunoSEQ multiplex PCR, and its TCRdb copy is limited to in-frame clones, with some not included. The table has around 65,000 clones, approximately 77% seen once; the top ten hold nearly 7.5%. This clonotype was sampled from a woman younger than 45 in good health and CMV-seropositive. Material for sequencing was PBMCs. The chain carries TRBV7-2 and TRBJ2-1; D gene ambiguous. The chain's CDR3 is CASSLAYTYNEQFF. CDR3 sequence (DNA): TGTGCCAGCAGCTTAGCGTACACCTACAATGAGCAGTTCTTC.